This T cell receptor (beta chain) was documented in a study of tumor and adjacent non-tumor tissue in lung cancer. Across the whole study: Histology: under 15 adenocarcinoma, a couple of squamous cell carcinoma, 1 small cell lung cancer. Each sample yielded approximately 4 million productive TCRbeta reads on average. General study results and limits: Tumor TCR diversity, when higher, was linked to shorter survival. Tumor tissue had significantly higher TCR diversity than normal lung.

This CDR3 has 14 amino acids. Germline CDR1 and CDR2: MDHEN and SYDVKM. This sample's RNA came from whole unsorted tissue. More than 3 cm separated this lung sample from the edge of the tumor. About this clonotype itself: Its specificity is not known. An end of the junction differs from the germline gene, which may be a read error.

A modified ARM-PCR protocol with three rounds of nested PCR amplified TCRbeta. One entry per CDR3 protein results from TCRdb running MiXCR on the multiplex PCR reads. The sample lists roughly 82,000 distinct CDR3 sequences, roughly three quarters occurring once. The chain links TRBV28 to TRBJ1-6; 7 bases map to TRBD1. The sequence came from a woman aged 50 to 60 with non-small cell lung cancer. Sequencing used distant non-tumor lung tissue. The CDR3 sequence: CASSRDSSNSPLNF. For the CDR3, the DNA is TGTGCCAGCAGTCGGGACAGCTCTAATTCACCCCTCAACTTT.